The 25 T cell receptor beta chains below come from one sample, sequenced in a study of long-term antiretroviral therapy in people with HIV. Survey-level immunoSEQ v3.0 assays were run. TCRdb's copy holds only in-frame clones and misses some; the assay was immunoSEQ multiplex PCR. This table holds roughly 18,000 clones, approximately 84% found once. The sample here was unsorted PBMCs, taken 0.9 years after starting antiretroviral therapy. The receptors stem from a young man with HIV.

V and J are TRBV6-1 and TRBJ2-7, with 9 bases fitting TRBD1. Germline V gene sequence: CDR1 MNHNS, CDR2 SASEGT. The CDR3 contains 15 residues. Unmatched junction bases numbered 6, after V lost 0 bases and J lost 6 bases. The CDR3 nucleotides are TGTGCCAGCAGTGAAGCGGGACAGGGTACGCCCGAGCAGTACTTC. Protein sequence: CASSEAGQGTPEQYF.

The rearrangement uses TRBV6-6 and TRBJ1-1; D is unclear. Germline CDR1 is MNHNY and CDR2 is SVGAGI (reference sequence). V lost 4 bases to trimming and J lost 1 base, with 10 bases between them. The CDR3 is 14 amino acids. The CDR3 coding sequence is TGTGCCAGCAGTTCCACTGAGACGAACACTGAAGCTTTCTTT. Amino acids: CASSSTETNTEAFF.

The chain joins TRBV4-1 to TRBJ2-1; D is uncertain. In germline, CDR1 is MGHRA, CDR2 YSYEKL. CDR3 length: 17 residues. V lost 2 bases and J 4 bases, leaving 18 bases between the germline ends. As DNA, the CDR3 is TGCGCCAGCAGCCAACCGATGTCCGAGGAAGGATACAATGAGCAGTTCTTC. Amino acid sequence: CASSQPMSEEGYNEQFF.

The rearrangement uses TRBV7-9 and TRBJ1-1; D is ambiguous. Germline V gene sequence: CDR1 SEHNR, CDR2 FQNEAQ (reference sequence). This CDR3 is built from 15 residues. V shed 0 bases and J shed 4 bases, with 12 bases lying between them. The CDR3 DNA follows: TGTGCCAGCAGCTTAGCAAGGGAGTTCGGCACTGAAGCTTTCTTT. The encoded protein is CASSLAREFGTEAFF. Based on the CDR3 plus reference TRBV7-9 and TRBJ1-1, the full variable domain is DTGVSQNPRHKITKRGQNVTFRCDPISEHNRLYWYRQTLGQGPEFLTYFQNEAQLEKSRLLSDRFSAERPKGSFSTLEIQRTEQGDSAMYLCASSLAREFGTEAFFGQGTRLTVV.

This clone has a single count. The rearrangement uses TRBV7-9 and TRBJ2-5; 8 bases fit TRBD1. CDR3 length equals 15 residues. V was pared by 1 base and J by 3 bases, with 4 bases of the junction left unmatched. Germline loops: CDR1 SEHNR, CDR2 FQNEAQ (reference sequence). For the CDR3, the DNA is TGTGCCAGCAGCTTAGTAGAGGACAGGGAAGAGACCCAGTACTTC. Translated, it gives CASSLVEDREETQYF.

The chain recombines TRBV7-9 with TRBJ2-7; the D gene is possibly TRBD1 (6 bases). CDR3 length equals 16 residues. V lost 2 bases to trimming and J lost 2 bases, with 16 bases between them. Germline lookup yields CDR1 SEHNR and CDR2 FQNEAQ (reference sequence). CDR3 loop: CASSLTGRHITYEQYF. CDR3 bases: TGTGCCAGCAGCTTAACAGGGCGACACATCACCTACGAGCAGTACTTC. The variable domain in full, completed from reference TRBV7-9 and TRBJ2-7, reads DTGVSQNPRHKITKRGQNVTFRCDPISEHNRLYWYRQTLGQGPEFLTYFQNEAQLEKSRLLSDRFSAERPKGSFSTLEIQRTEQGDSAMYLCASSLTGRHITYEQYFGPGTRLTVT.

The chain joins TRBV7-8 to TRBJ2-3, with D perhaps matching TRBD2 (7 bases). V was pared by 5 bases and J by 3 bases, with 18 bases between. The CDR3 has 16 residues. CDR1 and CDR2 (germline): SGHVS, FQNEAQ. The CDR3 DNA reads TGTGCCAGCAGCGACTCGGAGGGGGGGCCTACAGATACGCAGTATTTT. Residues: CASSDSEGGPTDTQYF.

This clone appeared a few times. The rearrangement links TRBV5-4 to TRBJ1-2; D gene unclear. The CDR3 is 14 residues long. Germline loops: CDR1 SGHNT, CDR2 YYREEE (reference sequence). V lost 0 bases and J lost 13, with 19 bases in between. The CDR3 nucleotides read TGTGCCAGCAGCTTGGAGGGATCCGGACCAATGGTCACCTTC. Its translation is CASSLEGSGPMVTF.

The V and J genes are TRBV7-9 and TRBJ1-2; D possibly corresponds to TRBD1 (5 bases). With 4 bases removed from V and 7 bases from J, the gap between germline ends came to 10 bases. CDR3 length equals 12 residues. From germline, CDR1 is SEHNR and CDR2 FQNEAQ (reference sequence). The chain's CDR3 is CASSSRQGGYTF. In DNA, the CDR3 is TGTGCCAGCAGCTCCAGGCAGGGTGGCTACACCTTC.

The rearrangement joins TRBV7-3 to TRBJ2-1, with no clear D. Germline CDR1 SGHTA, CDR2 FQGTGA. The CDR3 spans 12 residues. Trimming took off 2 bases at V and 10 bases at J, with 9 bases between the two ends. The CDR3 here is CASSLQNSEQFF. CDR3 DNA sequence: TGTGCCAGCAGCTTACAAAATTCCGAGCAGTTCTTC.

The chain employs TRBV23-1 and TRBJ1-5; possibly TRBD1 for D (6 bases). TRBV23-1 is an ORF; its function is uncertain. This CDR3 has 14 residues. Trimming removed 2 bases at V and 9 bases at J, with 14 bases between. The CDR3 DNA follows: TGCGCCAGCAGTCAAGTCCATCAGGGGAGGCCCCAGCATTTT. Its translation: CASSQVHQGRPQHF.

The V call is TRBV7-3, the J call TRBJ2-5; 7 bases match TRBD2. CDR1 is SGHTA, CDR2 FQGTGA, per germline. This CDR3 comprises 13 residues. Trimming removed 8 bases from V and 3 bases from J; junction bases left unmatched: 6. CDR3 amino acids: CASGSGREETQYF. The CDR3, as DNA: TGTGCCAGCGGGTCGGGGAGGGAAGAGACCCAGTACTTC.

The gene calls are TRBV18 and TRBJ1-3; D is ambiguous. Trimming shortened V by 3 bases and J by 0 bases, and 18 bases separated the two germline ends. The CDR3 has 18 amino acids. CDR1 is KGHSH, CDR2 LQKENI, per germline. The CDR3 sequence: CASSPLGPDTDSGNTIYF. Here the CDR3 DNA reads TGTGCCAGCTCACCTCTGGGCCCCGACACTGACTCTGGAAACACCATATATTTT. The full variable domain, with the rest looked up from reference TRBV18 and TRBJ1-3, is NAGVMQNPRHLVRRRGQEARLRCSPMKGHSHVYWYRQLPEEGLKFMVYLQKENIIDESGMPKERFSAEFPKEGPSILRIQQVVRGDSAAYFCASSPLGPDTDSGNTIYFGEGSWLTVV.

V gene TRBV6-1 combines with J gene TRBJ2-3, with 9 positions matching TRBD2. CDR1 is MNHNS, CDR2 SASEGT, per germline. The CDR3 has 17 amino acids. V shed 1 base, J shed 2 bases, and the junction held 7 bases outside the gene matches. Here the CDR3 reads CASSEVTVAGVTDTQYF. The CDR3 nucleotides are TGTGCCAGCAGTGAAGTAACTGTAGCGGGGGTCACAGATACGCAGTATTTT.

The rearrangement uses TRBV6-5 and TRBJ2-7; a weak D match, TRBD1 (5 bases). The germline gives CDR1 MNHEY, CDR2 SVGAGI. This CDR3 comprises 12 residues. With 6 bases removed from V and 6 bases from J, the gap between germline ends came to 12 bases. CDR3 sequence (DNA): TGTGCCAGCAGGTCAGGGTTGGGCGAGCAGTACTTC. Protein: CASRSGLGEQYF.

The chain combines TRBV5-1 with TRBJ2-5; 9 nucleotides match TRBD2. V lost 0 bases to trimming and J lost 4 bases; unmatched junction nucleotides: 7. The length of the CDR3 is 16 residues. Germline CDR1 is SGHRS and CDR2 is YFSETQ. CDR3 amino acids: CASSLVVGLAGETQYF. CDR3 DNA: TGCGCCAGCAGCTTGGTGGTGGGACTAGCTGGAGAGACCCAGTACTTC.

The J gene is TRBJ1-2, the V gene TRBV5-1, with D possibly TRBD1 on 6 matching bases. Germline loops: CDR1 SGHRS, CDR2 YFSETQ. This CDR3 has 13 amino acids. V lost 4 bases to trimming and J lost 8 bases, with 15 bases between them. The CDR3 region has the DNA TGCGCCAGCAGCGGCGACCAGGGGTGGGGCTACACCTTC. It codes for CASSGDQGWGYTF.

The CDR3 sequence is CASRPGQGAQTQYF. Written as DNA, the CDR3 is TGTGCCAGCCGTCCGGGACAGGGGGCGCAGACCCAGTACTTC. The V gene is TRBV2, the J gene TRBJ2-5; TRBD1 agrees at 12 bases. Germline loops: CDR1 SNHLY, CDR2 FYNNEI. The CDR3 spans 14 residues. V shed 8 bases and J 6 bases; nucleotides not matched to a gene: 7.

The rearrangement links TRBV5-1 to TRBJ1-1; 11 nucleotides align to TRBD1. V shed 3 bases and J 5 bases; nucleotides not matched to a gene: 6. The CDR3 is made up of 15 amino acids. The germline V gene encodes CDR1 SGHRS and CDR2 YFSETQ. The CDR3 is CASSYTGTGGTEAFF. The DNA for the CDR3 is TGCGCCAGCAGCTATACCGGGACAGGGGGGACTGAAGCTTTCTTT.

The chain links TRBV15 to TRBJ1-5, with D perhaps matching TRBD1 (5 bases). The V end lost 0 bases, the J end lost 7 bases, and 13 bases lay between the germline ends. Germline assignment: CDR1 LNHNV and CDR2 YYDKDF (reference sequence). The CDR3 totals 15 residues. CDR3 amino acids: CATSRDLAGSQPQHF. The CDR3 DNA reads TGTGCCACCAGCAGAGATTTGGCAGGGTCCCAGCCCCAGCATTTT.

The rearrangement joins TRBV5-1 to TRBJ1-2; possible D gene TRBD1, 6 bases. In germline, CDR1 is SGHRS, CDR2 YFSETQ. Trimming took off 3 bases at V and 3 bases at J, with 15 bases between the two ends. The CDR3 totals 15 residues. This chain's CDR3 is CASSSLTGTDYGYTF. The CDR3 DNA reads as TGCGCCAGCAGCTCGCTCACAGGGACGGACTATGGCTACACCTTC. The variable domain in full, completed from reference TRBV5-1 and TRBJ1-2, reads KAGVTQTPRYLIKTRGQQVTLSCSPISGHRSVSWYQQTPGQGLQFLFEYFSETQRNKGNFPGRFSGRQFSNSRSEMNVSTLELGDSALYLCASSSLTGTDYGYTFGSGTRLTVV.

This chain joins TRBV27 and TRBJ2-7, with 9 bases lining up with TRBD2. After removal of 6 bases from V and 4 bases from J, the junction contained 7 bases not matched to a gene. CDR1 and CDR2 (germline): MNHEY, SMNVEV (reference sequence). CDR3 size: 14 residues. As DNA, the CDR3 is TGTGCCAGCAGACTAGCGGGTCCCTCATACGAGCAGTACTTC. Translation: CASRLAGPSYEQYF.

The V and J genes are TRBV11-1 and TRBJ2-1; D gene uncertain. The CDR3 covers 12 residues. V was cut by 3 bases and J by 5 bases, with 5 bases left in between. CDR1 is SGHAT, CDR2 FQDESV, per germline (reference sequence). Here the CDR3 reads CASSFRDNEQFF. CDR3 DNA sequence: TGTGCCAGCAGCTTCCGGGACAATGAGCAGTTCTTC.

This clone was found a few times. The genes are TRBV6-6 and TRBJ1-5; D call uncertain. Germline values: CDR1 MNHNY, CDR2 SVGAGI (reference sequence). This CDR3 has 13 residues. Deletions cut 7 bases from V and 8 bases from J, with 15 bases between. The DNA for the CDR3 is TGTGCCAGCACTCGGCAGATCGAGGAGCCCCAGCATTTT. It translates to CASTRQIEEPQHF.

The rearrangement uses TRBV5-8 and TRBJ2-2, with D tentatively TRBD1 (5 bases). Deletions cut 1 base from V and 2 bases from J, with 12 bases between. Germline V gives CDR1 SGHTS, CDR2 YDEGEE. The CDR3 has 16 amino acids. The CDR3 reads CASSLYLGRNTGELFF. For the CDR3, the DNA is TGTGCCAGCAGCTTGTATCTGGGGCGCAACACCGGGGAGCTGTTTTTT.